In this sample, the clone carrying this TCR beta chain turned up a few times. What it binds is unknown. This sample is part of a study of OX40 agonist ivuxolimab in advanced cancers. Turning to the study itself: Three patients showed partial responses: one hepatocellular carcinoma and two cutaneous melanoma cases.

Study outcomes and limitations: CD4+ and CD8+ T cells in blood underwent clonal expansion by week 6 at 0.1 to 3.0 mg/kg. The study found that CD8+ T cells averaged more expanded clones than CD4+.

The data were produced by immunoSEQ multiplex PCR, yet TCRdb's version contains in-frame clones alone and is incomplete. The sample carries 60,000 to 85,000 clones, around 73% recorded once. CDR3 size: 14 residues. Trimming left V 1 base short and J 6 bases short, with 12 bases between. Per germline, CDR1 MNHNS and CDR2 SASEGT. This clonotype was sampled from an adult with an advanced solid tumor such as melanoma, head and neck, liver or kidney cancer. The V gene is TRBV6-1, the J gene TRBJ1-2; perhaps TRBD1 as D (5 bases). Material: CD4+ or CD8+ T cells sorted from blood, obtained in a trial of the OX40 agonist ivuxolimab. For the CDR3, the DNA is TGTGCCAGCAGTGAAGATCCAGGGCGGCATGGCTACACCTTC. Translating gives CASSEDPGRHGYTF.